These T cell receptor beta chains were read from a single sample in a study of cytomegalovirus exposure and HLA in healthy donors. Data came from immunoSEQ multiplex PCR; TCRdb stores just in-frame clones and leaves some out. The data contain about 160,000 clones, almost 80% of them seen just once; the ten biggest clones take up 9% to 10%. Sequenced: PBMCs. The receptors stem from a young man in good health and CMV-seropositive. The CDR3 runs from the conserved cysteine through the conserved F or W. A D gene is named only where the DNA matches it firmly. Clone sizes are given selectively: once, few, many, or a class where the clone is expanded.

V,J,D,size,CDR3
TRBV15,TRBJ2-1,TRBD2,-,CATSRVTSLGYNEQFF
TRBV11-2,TRBJ2-4,-,few,CASSLEPRNIQYF
TRBV7-9,TRBJ1-4,TRBD1,-,CASSLSQGGNEKLFF
TRBV11-2,TRBJ2-3,-,-,CASSLSQGADTQYF
TRBV9,TRBJ2-2,TRBD1,-,CASSPGQGANTGELFF
TRBV19,TRBJ2-7,TRBD1,-,CASTSDRAPYEQYF
TRBV21-1,TRBJ2-3,-,-,CASSPSTDTQYF
TRBV29-1,TRBJ1-2,-,-,CSVGGTGGIYGYTF
TRBV5-1,TRBJ2-6,TRBD1,-,CASSQTGGRVVGANVLTF
TRBV10-3,TRBJ2-7,TRBD1,-,CAISAGQSSYEQYF